These T cell receptor beta chains were read from a single sample in a study of patients and donors after allogeneic stem cell transplantation. TCRdb reanalysed the RT-PCR reads using MiXCR and keeps one entry per CDR3 protein. Counted here are approximately 150,000 distinct CDR3 sequences, over 35% occurring once; the ten biggest clones make up around 50%. Material: blood, either unsorted or a sorted T cell fraction (not recorded which). The source of these receptors is a human donor who was either an allogeneic HSCT recipient or a stem cell or donor lymphocyte infusion donor (not recorded which). It is not recorded whose cells these are; they may come from a transplant donor. The CDR3 runs from the conserved cysteine through the conserved F or W. The D gene is left open where the match is weak. Rows give clone size only sometimes, using once, few, many, or a class for an expanded clone.

TRBJ2-1 TRBV5-1 TRBD1 few CASSLDGTVRDEQFF TGCGCCAGCAGCTTGGACGGGACAGTACGTGATGAGCAGTTCTTC
TRBJ2-3 TRBV28 TRBD2 - CASSLLGGGASDTQYF TGTGCCAGCAGTTTATTGGGCGGGGGGGCCTCAGATACGCAGTATTTT
TRBJ1-1 TRBV7-2 - few CASSAYLLRGGTEAFF TGTGCCAGCAGCGCTTACCTCCTTCGCGGGGGCACTGAAGCTTTCTTT
TRBJ1-2 TRBV5-1 TRBD1 few CASRRDTDRAYGYTF TGCGCCAGCCGACGGGATACCGACAGGGCTTATGGCTACACCTTC
TRBJ1-2 TRBV20-1 - - CSARKGDSYGYTF TGCAGTGCTAGGAAGGGGGATAGCTATGGCTACACCTTC
TRBJ2-7 TRBV20-1 - - CSGESSYEQYF TGCAGTGGGGAGAGCTCCTACGAGCAGTACTTC
TRBJ1-1 TRBV20-1 TRBD1 - CSASRDRAMNTEAFF TGCAGTGCTAGTCGGGACAGGGCGATGAACACTGAAGCTTTCTTT
TRBJ1-1 TRBV19 - few CASSIPGEAFF TGTGCCAGTAGTATTCCGGGCGAGGCTTTCTTT
TRBJ2-2 TRBV20-1 - - CSARPTTTATGELFF TGCAGTGCTAGACCTACTACGACGGCTACCGGGGAGCTGTTTTTT
TRBJ2-2 TRBV6-5 - few CASSYGTGELFF TGTGCCAGCAGTTATGGGACCGGGGAGCTGTTTTTT
TRBJ1-2 TRBV4-3 TRBD1 - CASSQTGDYGYTF TGCGCCAGCAGCCAAACAGGGGACTATGGCTACACCTTC
TRBJ1-6 TRBV9 - - CASSRTRIPPLHF TGTGCCAGCAGCCGGACTCGTATCCCCCCCCTCCACTTT
TRBJ1-2 TRBV27 - - CASSSVSGAGGYTF TGTGCCAGCAGTTCTGTTTCGGGGGCTGGAGGCTACACCTTC
TRBJ1-4 TRBV10-3 - few CAISAGGKLFF TGTGCCATCAGCGCCGGAGGTAAACTGTTTTTT
TRBJ1-1 TRBV6-6 - - CASSYSKPAAANLAEAFF TGTGCCAGCAGTTACTCGAAACCTGCGGCTGCCAACCTAGCTGAAGCTTTCTTT
TRBJ2-3 TRBV12-3/TRBV12-4 TRBD2 few CASSPGVAGRPYTQYF TGTGCCAGCAGTCCTGGCGTAGCGGGGCGCCCCTATACGCAGTATTTT
TRBJ1-1 TRBV6-5 - - CASSSAPRGTEAFF TGTGCCAGCAGCTCCGCGCCCCGGGGAACTGAAGCTTTCTTT
TRBJ2-3 TRBV28 - - CASSPYPGGEADTQYF TGTGCCAGCAGTCCATATCCGGGTGGCGAGGCAGATACGCAGTATTTT
TRBJ2-2 TRBV24-1 - - CATSVPEGANTGELFF TGTGCCACCAGTGTTCCGGAGGGCGCGAACACCGGGGAGCTGTTTTTT
TRBJ2-2 TRBV29-1 - few CSAFGNTGELFF TGCAGCGCCTTTGGGAACACCGGGGAGCTGTTTTTT
TRBJ1-6 TRBV6-1 TRBD1 few CASITGVNSPLHF TGTGCCAGCATTACAGGGGTAAATTCACCCCTCCACTTT
TRBJ1-5 TRBV5-1 - - CASSPLQGMGPQHF TGCGCCAGCAGCCCCCTACAGGGTATGGGCCCCCAGCATTTT
TRBJ1-2 TRBV6-6 - - CASSYGYYGYTF TGTGCCAGCAGTTACGGGTACTATGGCTACACCTTC
TRBJ1-2 TRBV9 TRBD1 - CASSADRTGKAGGYTF TGTGCCAGCAGCGCCGATAGGACAGGGAAGGCTGGTGGCTACACCTTC
TRBJ1-5 TRBV7-8 - - CASSLARGARNQPQHF TGTGCCAGCAGCTTAGCACGCGGGGCCCGCAATCAGCCCCAGCATTTT
TRBJ1-5 TRBV5-5 TRBD1 once CASSGPGTDYSNQPQHF TGTGCCAGCAGCGGTCCCGGGACAGATTATAGCAATCAGCCCCAGCATTTT
TRBJ2-4 TRBV7-9 TRBD1 - CASSRTGGGGNIQYF TGTGCCAGCAGCCGTACAGGGGGCGGAGGAAACATTCAGTACTTC
TRBJ2-3 TRBV7-3 - - CASSLSLGTDTQYF TGTGCCAGCAGCTTAAGTCTAGGCACAGATACGCAGTATTTT
TRBJ1-1 TRBV7-9 - - CASSLARPANTEAFF TGTGCCAGCAGCTTAGCGCGGCCAGCGAACACTGAAGCTTTCTTT
TRBJ1-1 TRBV7-2 - - CASSFRGNTEAFF TGTGCCAGCAGCTTTAGGGGAAACACTGAAGCTTTCTTT
TRBJ2-5 TRBV7-8 - few CASSDWDQETQYF TGTGCCAGCAGCGATTGGGATCAAGAGACCCAGTACTTC
TRBJ1-5 TRBV9 - - CASSATLAAPQHF TGTGCCAGCAGCGCAACGCTAGCGGCGCCCCAGCATTTT
TRBJ1-1 TRBV12-3/TRBV12-4 - few CASSPKNTEAFF TGTGCCAGCAGTCCAAAGAACACTGAAGCTTTCTTT
TRBJ1-1 TRBV12-3/TRBV12-4 - many CASRGLGTEAFF TGTGCCAGCAGGGGTCTTGGGACTGAAGCTTTCTTT
TRBJ1-1 TRBV12-3/TRBV12-4 - few CASSLNRQPNTEAFF TGTGCCAGCAGCCTGAACAGACAGCCTAACACTGAAGCTTTCTTT
TRBJ1-1 TRBV12-3/TRBV12-4 - - CASIAETANTEAFF TGTGCCAGCATCGCCGAGACAGCGAACACTGAAGCTTTCTTT